This T cell receptor (beta chain) was obtained from a study of control samples from healthy donors and cancer patients. Assay: immunoSEQ multiplex PCR; the TCRdb copy retains only in-frame clones and omits some. The sample contains tens of thousands of clones, around 95% of which appear only once. V trimming: 6 bases; J trimming: 7 bases; junction bases outside the gene matches: 8. This CDR3 is built from 13 residues. Sequencing input: blood. This sequence was found in a man aged 30 to 39 in good health. This chain links TRBV12-3 or TRBV12-4 with TRBJ1-2; TRBD1 matches at 7 bases. CDR3 DNA: TGTGCCAGCAGCCCCGACAGGGTTCGTGGCTACACCTTC. It translates to CASSPDRVRGYTF.